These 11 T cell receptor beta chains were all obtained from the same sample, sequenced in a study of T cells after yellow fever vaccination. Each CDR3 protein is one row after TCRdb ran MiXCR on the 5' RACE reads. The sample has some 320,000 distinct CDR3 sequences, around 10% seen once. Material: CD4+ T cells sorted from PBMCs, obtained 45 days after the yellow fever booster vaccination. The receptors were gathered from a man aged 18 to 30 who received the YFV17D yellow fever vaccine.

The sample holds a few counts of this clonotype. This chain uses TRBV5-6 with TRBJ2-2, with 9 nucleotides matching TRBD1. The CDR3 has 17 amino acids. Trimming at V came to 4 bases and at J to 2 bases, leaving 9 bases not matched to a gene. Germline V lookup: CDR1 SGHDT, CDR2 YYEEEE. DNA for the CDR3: TGTGCCAGCAGCACCCTTGACAGGGGGAAAAACACCGGGGAGCTGTTTTTT. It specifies CASSTLDRGKNTGELFF.

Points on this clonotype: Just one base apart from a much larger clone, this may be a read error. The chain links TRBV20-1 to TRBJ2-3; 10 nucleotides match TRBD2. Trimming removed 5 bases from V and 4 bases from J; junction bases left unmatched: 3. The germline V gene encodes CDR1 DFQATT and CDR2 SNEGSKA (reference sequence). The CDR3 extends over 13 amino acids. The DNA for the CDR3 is TGCAGTGCTGGGCTAGCGGGGGCAGATACGCAGTATTTT. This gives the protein CSAGLAGADTQYF.

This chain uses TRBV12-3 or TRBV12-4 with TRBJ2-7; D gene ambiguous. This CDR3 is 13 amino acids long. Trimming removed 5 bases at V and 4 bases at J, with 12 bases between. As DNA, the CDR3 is TGTGCCAGCAGTACCAACGACCCGTACGAGCAGTACTTC. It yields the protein CASSTNDPYEQYF.

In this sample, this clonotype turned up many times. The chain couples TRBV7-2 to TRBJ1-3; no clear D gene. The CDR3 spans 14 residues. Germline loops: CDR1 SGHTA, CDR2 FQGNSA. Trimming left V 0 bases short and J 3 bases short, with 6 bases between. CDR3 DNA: TGTGCCAGCAGCTTAGCGAAAAGTGGAAACACCATATATTTT. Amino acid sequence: CASSLAKSGNTIYF.

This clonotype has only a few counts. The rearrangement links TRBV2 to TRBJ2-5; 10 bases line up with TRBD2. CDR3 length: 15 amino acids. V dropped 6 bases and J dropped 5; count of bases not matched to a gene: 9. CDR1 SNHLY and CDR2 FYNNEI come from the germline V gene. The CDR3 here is CASRELAGMWETQYF. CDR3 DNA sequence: TGTGCCAGCAGGGAACTAGCGGGGATGTGGGAGACCCAGTACTTC.

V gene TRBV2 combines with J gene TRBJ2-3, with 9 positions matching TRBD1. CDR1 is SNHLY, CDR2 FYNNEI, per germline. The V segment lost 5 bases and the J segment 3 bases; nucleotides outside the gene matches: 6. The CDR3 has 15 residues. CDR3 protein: CASSSGGTGTDTQYF. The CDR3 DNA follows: TGTGCCAGCAGTTCCGGTGGGACAGGGACAGATACGCAGTATTTT. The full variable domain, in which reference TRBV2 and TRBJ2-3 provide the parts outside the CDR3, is EPEVTQTPSHQVTQMGQEVILRCVPISNHLYFYWYRQILGQKVEFLVSFYNNEISEKSEIFDDQFSVERPDGSNFTLKIRSTKLEDSAMYFCASSSGGTGTDTQYFGPGTRLTVL.

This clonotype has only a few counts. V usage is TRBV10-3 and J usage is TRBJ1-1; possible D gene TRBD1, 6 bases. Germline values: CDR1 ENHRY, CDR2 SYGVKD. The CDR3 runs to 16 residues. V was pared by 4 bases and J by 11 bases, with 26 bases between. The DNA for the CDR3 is TGTGCCATCAGTGCACACGGGGGACAAGGTGTGGATTGGGCTTTCTTT. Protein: CAISAHGGQGVDWAFF.

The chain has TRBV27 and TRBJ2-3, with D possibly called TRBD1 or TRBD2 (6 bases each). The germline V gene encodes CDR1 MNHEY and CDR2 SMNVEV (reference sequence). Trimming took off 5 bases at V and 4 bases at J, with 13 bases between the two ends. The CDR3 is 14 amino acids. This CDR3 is CASSPWGAPDTQYF. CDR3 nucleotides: TGTGCCAGCAGTCCTTGGGGGGCGCCAGATACGCAGTATTTT.

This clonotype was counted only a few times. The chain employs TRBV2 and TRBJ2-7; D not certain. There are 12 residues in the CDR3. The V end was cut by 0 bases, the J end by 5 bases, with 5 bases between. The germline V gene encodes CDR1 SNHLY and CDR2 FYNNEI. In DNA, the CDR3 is TGTGCCAGCAGTGAAGCTCGGCACGAGCAGTACGTC. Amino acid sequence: CASSEARHEQYV.

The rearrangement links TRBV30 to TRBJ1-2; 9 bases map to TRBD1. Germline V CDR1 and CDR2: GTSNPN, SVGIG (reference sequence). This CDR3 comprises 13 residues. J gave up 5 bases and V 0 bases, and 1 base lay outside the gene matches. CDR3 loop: CAWSVGTGYGYTF. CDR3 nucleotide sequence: TGTGCCTGGAGTGTCGGGACAGGGTATGGCTACACCTTC. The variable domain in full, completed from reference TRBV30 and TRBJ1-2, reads SQTIHQWPATLVQPVGSPLSLECTVEGTSNPNLYWYRQAAGRGLQLLFYSVGIGQISSEVPQNLSASRPQDRQFILSSKKLLLSDSGFYLCAWSVGTGYGYTFGSGTRLTVV.

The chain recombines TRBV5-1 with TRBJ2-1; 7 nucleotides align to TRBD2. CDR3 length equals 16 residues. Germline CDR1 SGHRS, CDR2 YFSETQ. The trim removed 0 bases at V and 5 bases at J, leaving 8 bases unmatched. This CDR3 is CASSLGLADDDNEQFF. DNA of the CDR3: TGCGCCAGCAGCTTGGGACTAGCTGATGATGACAATGAGCAGTTCTTC. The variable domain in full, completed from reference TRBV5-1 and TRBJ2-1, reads KAGVTQTPRYLIKTRGQQVTLSCSPISGHRSVSWYQQTPGQGLQFLFEYFSETQRNKGNFPGRFSGRQFSNSRSEMNVSTLELGDSALYLCASSLGLADDDNEQFFGPGTRLTVL.